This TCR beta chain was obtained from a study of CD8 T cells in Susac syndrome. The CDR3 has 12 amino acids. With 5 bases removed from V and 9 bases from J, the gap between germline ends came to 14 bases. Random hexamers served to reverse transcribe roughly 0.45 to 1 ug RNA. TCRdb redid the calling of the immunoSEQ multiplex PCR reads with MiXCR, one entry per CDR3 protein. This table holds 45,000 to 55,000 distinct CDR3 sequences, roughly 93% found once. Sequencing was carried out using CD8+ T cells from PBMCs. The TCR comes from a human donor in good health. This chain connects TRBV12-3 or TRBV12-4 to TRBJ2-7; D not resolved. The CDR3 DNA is TGTGCCAGCAGTCTGGGATCGGTAGGGCAGTACTTC. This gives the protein CASSLGSVGQYF.